This T cell receptor beta chain was recovered during a study of cytomegalovirus exposure and HLA in healthy donors. The PCR had 60 Vbeta and 13 Jbeta primers. Produced via immunoSEQ multiplex PCR; TCRdb's table is partial and in-frame only. The table records fewer than 150,000 clones, 80% of them present only once. Specimen: PBMCs. The TCR originated in a man in his fifties or sixties in good health and CMV-seronegative.

The CDR3 region has the DNA TGTGCCAGCAGTTATAGTCAGCCCCAGCATTTT. It specifies CASSYSQPQHF. This chain joins TRBV6-5 and TRBJ1-5; D not certain. The CDR3 loop spans 11 amino acids. The V gene's germline CDR1 is MNHEY and CDR2 SVGAGI. V was shortened by 3 bases and J by 6 bases, with 3 bases between the two germline ends.